These 6 T cell receptor beta chains originate from one sample sequenced in a study of T cells in Graves' hyperthyroidism and ophthalmopathy. TCR beta CDR3 region amplification was performed from RNA transcripts. Using the HTBI primer set, a first-round RT-PCR was run on the TCR CDR3. One entry per CDR3 protein, called by TCRdb with MiXCR from the multiplex PCR reads. This sample has 500,000 or so distinct CDR3 sequences; about 16% occur once, and the top ten carry around 32%. The sequencing sample was made of blood. The source is a woman under 40 with Graves' ophthalmopathy.

The J gene is TRBJ1-1, the V gene TRBV29-1; D might be TRBD1 (6 bases). This CDR3 is 13 amino acids long. V was clipped by 5 bases and J by 8 bases, with 18 bases between them. Germline V gene sequence: CDR1 SQVTM, CDR2 ANQGSEA. The CDR3 nucleotides read TGCAGCGTTCCCGGCGGCTCAGGGGACGAAGCTTTCTTT. It codes for CSVPGGSGDEAFF.

This clonotype was recorded a few times. The rearrangement uses TRBV12-3 or TRBV12-4 and TRBJ1-2; unclear D gene. The V end was cut by 2 bases, the J end by 6 bases, with 13 bases between. This CDR3 is built from 14 residues. The CDR3: CASSLTGLPHGYTF. The CDR3 DNA follows: TGTGCCAGCAGTTTAACTGGGCTTCCCCATGGCTACACCTTC.

Ten or more counts support this clonotype. This rearrangement joins TRBV2 to TRBJ2-1; D remains ambiguous. The CDR3 consists of 13 residues. CDR1 and CDR2 from the germline V gene are SNHLY and FYNNEI. The V end lost 5 bases, the J end lost 6 bases, and 11 bases lay between the germline ends. CDR3 bases: TGTGCCAGCAGTTCCCGGACCATCAATGAGCAGTTCTTC. Protein: CASSSRTINEQFF.

There are a few counts of this clonotype. The genes are TRBV11-2 and TRBJ2-5, with 7 positions matching TRBD1. Trimming at V came to 5 bases and at J to 4 bases, leaving 22 bases not matched to a gene. Germline V gene data show CDR1 as SGHAT and CDR2 as FQNNGV. This CDR3 region has 19 residues. In DNA form, the CDR3 reads TGTGCCAGCAGCCGACATCCGGAGGCCCTAACAGGGGACCGAGAGACCCAGTACTTC. Translated: CASSRHPEALTGDRETQYF.

This clonotype was recorded a few times. The rearrangement uses TRBV6-1 and TRBJ2-7, with 7 nucleotides matching TRBD1. The CDR3 contains 15 residues. The V gene end was trimmed by 7 bases and the J gene end by 1 base; junction bases not matched to a gene: 10. The germline V gene encodes CDR1 MNHNS and CDR2 SASEGT. The CDR3 nucleotides are TGTGCCAGCAACCCGGTACAGGGGATTTCCTACGAGCAGTACTTC. This gives the protein CASNPVQGISYEQYF.

The chain uses TRBV20-1 and TRBJ2-7; weak D call: TRBD2 (5 bases). This CDR3 has 12 amino acids. Germline V gene sequence: CDR1 DFQATT, CDR2 SNEGSKA (reference sequence). The CDR3 sequence: CGSSRESYEQYF. The CDR3 nucleotides are TGCGGGTCGTCTAGGGAGAGCTACGAGCAGTACTTC.